Listed here is a single TCR beta chain. Its antigen is undetermined. The germline gives CDR1 MNHEY, CDR2 SVGEGT. This CDR3 has 20 amino acids. The data stem from a study of T cells expressing NK-cell markers. Whole-study results and caveats: The leading position in the CD3+CD56-NKG2C+ fraction of four donors also went to these clonotypes.

TCRdb reprocessed the 5' RACE reads and reports one entry per CDR3 protein, with no DNA. The repertoire shows about 370,000 distinct CDR3 sequences; the top ten hold over 8.5%. V gene TRBV6-2 or TRBV6-3 combines with J gene TRBJ2-3; TCRdb calls TRBD2, which cannot be checked without DNA. The sample comprised blood T cells: a sorted CD56 or NKG2C T cell subset, CD4+ or CD8+ T cells, or bulk PBMC T cells (not recorded which). This sequence originates from a woman between 50 and 59 years old in good health. The chain's CDR3 is CASSYSRSSGSVTSTDTQYF.